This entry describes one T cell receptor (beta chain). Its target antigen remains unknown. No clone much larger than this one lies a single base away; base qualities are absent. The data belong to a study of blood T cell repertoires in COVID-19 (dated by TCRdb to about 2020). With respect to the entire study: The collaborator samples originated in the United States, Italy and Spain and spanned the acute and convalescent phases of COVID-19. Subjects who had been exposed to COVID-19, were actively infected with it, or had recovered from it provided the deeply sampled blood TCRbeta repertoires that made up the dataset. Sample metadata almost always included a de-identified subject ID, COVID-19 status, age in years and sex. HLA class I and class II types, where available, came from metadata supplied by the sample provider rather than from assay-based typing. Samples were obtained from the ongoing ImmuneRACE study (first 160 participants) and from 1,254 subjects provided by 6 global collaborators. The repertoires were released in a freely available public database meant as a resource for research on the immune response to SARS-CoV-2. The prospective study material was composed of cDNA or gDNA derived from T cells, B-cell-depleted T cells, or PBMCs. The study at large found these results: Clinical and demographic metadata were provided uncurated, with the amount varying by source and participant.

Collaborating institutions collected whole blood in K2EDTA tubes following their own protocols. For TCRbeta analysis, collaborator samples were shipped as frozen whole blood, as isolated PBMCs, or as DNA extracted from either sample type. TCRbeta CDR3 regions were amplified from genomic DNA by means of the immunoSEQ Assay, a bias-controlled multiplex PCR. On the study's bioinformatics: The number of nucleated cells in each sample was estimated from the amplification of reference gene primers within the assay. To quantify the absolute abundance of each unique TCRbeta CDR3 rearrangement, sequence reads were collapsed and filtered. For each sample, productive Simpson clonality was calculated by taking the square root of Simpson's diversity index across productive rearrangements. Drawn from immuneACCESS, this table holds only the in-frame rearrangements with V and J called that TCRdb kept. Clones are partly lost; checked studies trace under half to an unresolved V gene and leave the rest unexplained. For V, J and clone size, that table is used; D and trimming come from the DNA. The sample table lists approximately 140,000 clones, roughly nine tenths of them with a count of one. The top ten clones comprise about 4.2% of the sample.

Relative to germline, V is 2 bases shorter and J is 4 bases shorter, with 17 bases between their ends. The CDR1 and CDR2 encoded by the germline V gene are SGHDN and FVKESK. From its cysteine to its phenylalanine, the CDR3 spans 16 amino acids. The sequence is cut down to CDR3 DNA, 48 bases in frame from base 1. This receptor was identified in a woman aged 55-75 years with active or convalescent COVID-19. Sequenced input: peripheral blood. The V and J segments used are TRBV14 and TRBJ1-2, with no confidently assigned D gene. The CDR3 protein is CASSQSLSREVYGYTF. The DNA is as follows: TGTGCCAGCAGCCAAAGCCTCTCCCGTGAAGTCTATGGCTACACCTTC.